This T cell receptor beta chain appears in the sequencing data of a study of CD8 T cells in ankylosing spondylitis. This clonotype has at least ten counts. What it binds is unknown. General study findings and limits: In synovial fluid and blood from reactive arthritis, some motif variants were previously reported. A CD8+ phenotype characterized the disease-linked clones, which were relatively rare in peripheral blood.

Using quantitative 5'-RACE with molecular barcodes, the authors made TCR beta libraries. TCRdb re-analysed the 5' RACE reads in MiXCR, keeping a single row per CDR3 protein. The profile shows hundreds of thousands of distinct CDR3 sequences, roughly 8.6% of them singletons. The material sequenced was blood, either unsorted or a sorted T cell fraction (not recorded which). This clonotype was obtained from a male donor with ankylosing spondylitis or in good health (not recorded which).

CDR3 residues: CATRAGGKETQYF. The CDR3, as DNA: TGTGCCACCAGGGCGGGAGGGAAAGAGACCCAGTACTTC. The genes are TRBV15 and TRBJ2-5; the match to TRBD2 covers 9 bases. From germline, CDR1 is LNHNV and CDR2 YYDKDF (reference sequence). With V trimmed by 6 bases and J by 3 bases, 2 bases remained unmatched. CDR3 size: 13 residues. The complete variable domain, with remaining parts taken from reference TRBV15 and TRBJ2-5, reads DAMVIQNPRYQVTQFGKPVTLSCSQTLNHNVMYWYQQKSSQAPKLLFHYYDKDFNNEADTPDNFQSRRPNTSFCFLDIRSPGLGDTAMYLCATRAGGKETQYFGPGTRLLVL.